This T cell receptor (beta chain) was retrieved from a study of cytomegalovirus exposure and HLA in healthy donors. Broader study findings: Most TCR sequences were seen very rarely across donors, but some public TCRs occurred in many.

The trim removed 5 bases at V and 3 bases at J, leaving 2 bases unmatched. Germline assignment: CDR1 KGHSH and CDR2 LQKENI. This CDR3 is built from 13 residues. The PCR used 60 Vbeta and 13 Jbeta primers. The protocol was immunoSEQ multiplex PCR, while the TCRdb copy is restricted to in-frame clones and leaves out a portion. The sample records about 130,000 clones, about two thirds being singletons. To note about this clone: Its cognate antigen is unknown.

The chain joins TRBV18 to TRBJ1-1; 8 bases line up with TRBD1. Sequencing was carried out using PBMCs. The receptor comes from a woman aged 60-75 years in good health and CMV-seropositive. CDR3: CASSKDRDTEAFF. Written as DNA, the CDR3 is TGTGCCAGCTCAAAGGACAGGGACACTGAAGCTTTCTTT.